Below are 21 T cell receptor beta chains sequenced from a single sample in a study of OX40 agonist ivuxolimab in advanced cancers. The protocol used for the library was the immunoSEQ multiplex PCR assay. TCRdb took over this immuneACCESS table, retaining in-frame rearrangements with V and J assigned. Such tables are incomplete; in checked studies, under half of the missing clones stem from an unresolved V gene, and the remainder is unexplained. The sample contains some 90,000 clones, about 93% of them found a single time. The ten largest account for about 0.87% of the sample. Sequencing used CD4+ or CD8+ T cells sorted from blood, obtained in a trial of the OX40 agonist ivuxolimab. The receptors stem from an adult with an advanced solid tumor such as melanoma, head and neck, liver or kidney cancer.

V gene TRBV7-2 combines with J gene TRBJ1-4, with D possibly TRBD1 on 5 matching bases. V lost 2 bases and J lost 7, with 5 bases in between. The CDR3 contains 12 residues. Germline assignment: CDR1 SGHTA and CDR2 FQGNSA. DNA for the CDR3: TGTGCCAGCAGCTTACAGGGTGAAAAACTGTTTTTT. The encoded protein is CASSLQGEKLFF. Full variable domain (missing parts from reference TRBV7-2 and TRBJ1-4): GAGVSQSPSNKVTEKGKDVELRCDPISGHTALYWYRQSLGQGLEFLIYFQGNSAPDKSGLPSDRFSAERTGGSVSTLTIQRTQQEDSAVYLCASSLQGEKLFFGSGTQLSVL.

The chain is built from TRBV6-5 and TRBJ2-7; 8 bases fit TRBD2. CDR3 length equals 15 residues. V gave up 8 bases and J gave up 3 bases; unmatched junction bases: 12. CDR1 is MNHEY, CDR2 SVGAGI, per germline. The CDR3 nucleotides are TGTGCCAGCCAACCTTTGGGACTAGTAATCTACGAGCAGTACTTC. Translation: CASQPLGLVIYEQYF.

This clone was counted a few times. The chain has TRBV7-9 and TRBJ1-4, with D perhaps TRBD1 (5 bases). V was trimmed by 5 bases and J by 4 bases, leaving 11 bases between them. The germline gives CDR1 SEHNR, CDR2 FQNEAQ (reference sequence). This CDR3 contains 14 residues. The chain's CDR3 is CASSPARDNEKLFF. CDR3 nucleotide sequence: TGTGCCAGCAGCCCCGCCAGGGATAATGAAAAACTGTTTTTT.

The chain is built from TRBV10-1 and TRBJ2-7; TRBD1 matches 9 bases. This CDR3 has 18 residues. J was trimmed by 0 bases and V by 2 bases; bases with no gene match: 11. CDR1 is WNHNN, CDR2 SYGVQD, per germline (reference sequence). The CDR3, as DNA: TGCGCCAGCAGTGAGGTTCGGGACAGGGAATGGAGCTCCTACGAGCAGTACTTC. Translating it yields CASSEVRDREWSSYEQYF.

V usage is TRBV7-2 and J usage is TRBJ2-7, with 8 bases matching TRBD1. V shed 3 bases, J shed 4 bases, and the junction held 8 bases outside the gene matches. The CDR3 loop spans 15 amino acids. Per germline, CDR1 SGHTA and CDR2 FQGNSA. CDR3 DNA: TGTGCCAGCAGCTTTGACAGGGGTTCAGGATACGAGCAGTACTTC. This sequence encodes CASSFDRGSGYEQYF.

V gene TRBV27 combines with J gene TRBJ2-7; D gene ambiguous. The CDR3 consists of 15 residues. Germline loops: CDR1 MNHEY, CDR2 SMNVEV (reference sequence). The V end lost 5 bases, the J end lost 6 bases, and 20 bases lay between the germline ends. CDR3 DNA: TGTGCCAGCAGTCCTGAGTTTGGGGTAGCCAGCGAGCAGTACTTC. Translating it yields CASSPEFGVASEQYF.

The chain uses TRBV10-3 and TRBJ2-3, with D unclear. From germline, CDR1 is ENHRY and CDR2 SYGVKD. The CDR3 loop spans 12 amino acids. V was pared by 2 bases and J by 4 bases, with 4 bases between. CDR3 coding DNA: TGTGCCATCAGTGAGATAGCAGATACGCAGTATTTT. Translated: CAISEIADTQYF.

DNA of the CDR3: TGTGCCAGCAGTTCCGGGGACCGGGATACGCAGTATTTT. It yields the protein CASSSGDRDTQYF. The V and J genes are TRBV28 and TRBJ2-3; D is possibly TRBD1 or TRBD2 (5 bases each). Deletions cut 4 bases from V and 6 bases from J, with 11 bases between. The V gene's germline CDR1 is MDHEN and CDR2 SYDVKM. The CDR3 has 13 residues. Supplemented by reference TRBV28 and TRBJ2-3, the full variable domain reads DVKVTQSSRYLVKRTGEKVFLECVQDMDHENMFWYRQDPGLGLRLIYFSYDVKMKEKGDIPEGYSVSREKKERFSLILESASTNQTSMYLCASSSGDRDTQYFGPGTRLTVL.

V gene TRBV5-6 combines with J gene TRBJ1-5; possible D gene TRBD1, 5 bases. CDR1 and CDR2 (germline): SGHDT, YYEEEE. The CDR3 covers 14 residues. V lost 4 bases and J lost 10, with 18 bases in between. The CDR3 nucleotides read TGTGCCAGCAGCCCGGGGGGTCAATTAATCCCCCAGCATTTT. It yields the protein CASSPGGQLIPQHF.

The rearrangement uses TRBV5-1 and TRBJ2-7; no clear D gene. The CDR3 contains 12 residues. Germline assignment: CDR1 SGHRS and CDR2 YFSETQ. Trimming shortened V by 1 base and J by 3 bases, and 5 bases separated the two germline ends. Here the CDR3 reads CASSLSYYEQYF. CDR3 sequence (DNA): TGCGCCAGCAGCTTGTCGTACTACGAGCAGTACTTC.

The chain is built from TRBV6-5 and TRBJ2-5; TRBD1 agrees at 10 bases. This CDR3 comprises 14 residues. The V and J ends lost 4 bases and 5 bases, in that order; junction bases with no gene match: 4. In germline, CDR1 is MNHEY, CDR2 SVGAGI. CDR3 protein: CASSSTGGLETQYF. The CDR3 bases are TGTGCCAGCAGTTCGACAGGGGGCTTGGAGACCCAGTACTTC.

The gene calls are TRBV11-3 and TRBJ1-1; unclear D gene. V dropped 0 bases and J dropped 6 bases, with 5 bases sitting between them. Germline V gives CDR1 SGHNT, CDR2 YENEEA. The CDR3 contains 12 residues. The CDR3 nucleotides are TGTGCCAGCAGCTTAGACAGAGCTGAAGCTTTCTTT. This codes for CASSLDRAEAFF.

The chain links TRBV4-2 to TRBJ2-7; D is uncertain. Per germline, CDR1 LGHNA and CDR2 YNFKEQ. Deletions cut 1 base from V and 3 bases from J, with 16 bases between. This CDR3 is built from 16 residues. This CDR3 is CASSQGIYTGHYEQYF. The CDR3 bases are TGTGCCAGCAGCCAAGGTATCTACACGGGCCACTACGAGCAGTACTTC.

V is TRBV29-1 and J is TRBJ1-2, with unresolved D. Trimming shortened V by 1 base and J by 6 bases, and 6 bases separated the two germline ends. The length of the CDR3 is 11 residues. CDR1 and CDR2 (germline): SQVTM, ANQGSEA. DNA for the CDR3: TGCAGCGTTGAAGGAGTTAATGGCTACACCTTC. Protein product: CSVEGVNGYTF.

The genes are TRBV7-2 and TRBJ2-3; TRBD2 agrees at 13 bases. Germline V gives CDR1 SGHTA, CDR2 FQGNSA. CDR3 size: 16 residues. The junction had 7 bases not matched to a gene; V was cut back by 3 bases and J by 7 bases. The CDR3 here is CASSFGLAGVGYTQYF. In DNA form, the CDR3 reads TGTGCCAGCAGCTTCGGACTAGCGGGAGTTGGGTATACGCAGTATTTT.

V usage is TRBV10-3 and J usage is TRBJ2-1, with D hard to call. This CDR3 contains 13 residues. Germline loops: CDR1 ENHRY, CDR2 SYGVKD. V was trimmed by 6 bases and J by 7 bases, leaving 13 bases between them. The DNA of the CDR3 is TGTGCCATCAGACAAGAAAGGGTGAATGAGCAGTTCTTC. It encodes CAIRQERVNEQFF.

V gene TRBV13 combines with J gene TRBJ2-7; 9 bases fit TRBD1. Germline V lookup: CDR1 PRHDT, CDR2 FYEKMQ (reference sequence). Losses at the gene ends were 2 bases for V and 9 bases for J; bases not matched to a gene: 17. The CDR3 length is 17 residues. The CDR3 loop is CASSLTARQGVFLRQYF. Here the CDR3 DNA reads TGTGCCAGCAGCTTAACCGCTCGACAGGGGGTTTTTCTAAGGCAGTACTTC.

The rearrangement links TRBV30 to TRBJ2-2; TRBD2 agrees at 8 bases. The J segment lost 5 bases and the V segment lost 2 bases, leaving 4 bases of the junction unmatched. Germline loops: CDR1 GTSNPN, CDR2 SVGIG (reference sequence). There are 14 residues in the CDR3. DNA for the CDR3: TGTGCCTGGAGTCGAGCGGGAGCTACCGGGGAGCTGTTTTTT. Its translation is CAWSRAGATGELFF.

The V and J genes are TRBV4-1 and TRBJ2-3; D gene unclear. This CDR3 comprises 15 residues. V was cut by 0 bases and J by 4 bases, with 11 bases left in between. Germline values: CDR1 MGHRA, CDR2 YSYEKL. CDR3 sequence (DNA): TGCGCCAGCAGCCAAGATGAGGAAGCTTCAGATACGCAGTATTTT. Amino acid sequence: CASSQDEEASDTQYF.

The rearrangement joins TRBV10-3 to TRBJ2-1; TRBD2 matches at 8 bases. Germline trimming cut 5 bases from V and 8 bases from J; bases unmatched to any gene: 8. The CDR3 runs to 14 residues. CDR1 and CDR2 from the germline V gene are ENHRY and SYGVKD. The CDR3 DNA follows: TGTGCCATCAGTACCAGCGGGAGTTCAGATGAGCAGTTCTTC. Translating it yields CAISTSGSSDEQFF.

The chain carries TRBV9 and TRBJ1-1; D unresolved. Germline loops: CDR1 SGDLS, CDR2 YYNGEE. V gave up 2 bases and J gave up 2 bases, with 22 bases separating them. CDR3 length: 18 residues. As DNA, the CDR3 is TGTGCCAGCAGCGTGGCCGATTCTATGATCGCCGCTAACACTGAAGCTTTCTTT. Residues: CASSVADSMIAANTEAFF. Full variable domain (outside the CDR3, taken from reference TRBV9 and TRBJ1-1): DSGVTQTPKHLITATGQRVTLRCSPRSGDLSVYWYQQSLDQGLQFLIQYYNGEERAKGNILERFSAQQFPDLHSELNLSSLELGDSALYFCASSVADSMIAANTEAFFGQGTRLTVV.